Detailed here is one T cell receptor beta chain. The junction shows a germline mismatch at one end, possibly a read error. Living in about two dozen US areas, the participants were between roughly 18 and 90 years of age. This sample is part of a study of blood T cell repertoires in COVID-19. About the research overall: Acute-phase and convalescent COVID-19 samples originated in the United States, Italy and Spain.

The CDR3 is made up of 17 amino acids. Looked up from germline, CDR1 is SSHAT and CDR2 is FNYEAQ (reference sequence). Here immunoSEQ multiplex PCR was the method, and the copy in TCRdb shows in-frame clones only, minus some. In the table there are roughly 230,000 clones, about 80% of which are singletons. The material sequenced was PBMCs or T cells enriched from blood (not recorded which). The clonotype originates from a man in his fifties or sixties who had recovered from COVID-19. The rearrangement joins TRBV7-7 to TRBJ2-2, with 8 bases identical to TRBD1. The CDR3 here is CASSRIGAGGRTGELFF. Written as DNA, the CDR3 is TGTGCTAGCAGCCGAATTGGGGCAGGGGGCCGCACCGGGGAGCTGTTTTTT.